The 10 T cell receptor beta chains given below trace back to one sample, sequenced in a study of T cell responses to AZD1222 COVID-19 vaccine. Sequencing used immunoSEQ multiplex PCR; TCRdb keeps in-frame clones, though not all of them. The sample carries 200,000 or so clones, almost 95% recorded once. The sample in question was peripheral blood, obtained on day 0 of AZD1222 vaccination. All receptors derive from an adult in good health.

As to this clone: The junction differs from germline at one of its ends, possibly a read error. This CDR3 is CASSPSGYGTNAEAFF. The CDR3, as DNA: TGTGCCAGCAGCCCTTCAGGTTACGGGACGAACGCTGAAGCTTTCTTT. The V call is TRBV3-1 (or the pseudogene TRBV3-2), the J call TRBJ1-1, with D perhaps matching TRBD1 (5 bases). This CDR3 has 16 amino acids. Germline CDR1 and CDR2: LGHDT and YNNKEL (reference sequence).

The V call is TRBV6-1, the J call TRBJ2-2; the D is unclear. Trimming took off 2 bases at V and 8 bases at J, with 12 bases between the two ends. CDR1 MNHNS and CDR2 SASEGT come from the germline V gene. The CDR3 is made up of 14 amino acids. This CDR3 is CASSEIFDRGELFF. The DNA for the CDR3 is TGTGCCAGCAGTGAAATTTTTGATCGGGGGGAGCTGTTTTTT.

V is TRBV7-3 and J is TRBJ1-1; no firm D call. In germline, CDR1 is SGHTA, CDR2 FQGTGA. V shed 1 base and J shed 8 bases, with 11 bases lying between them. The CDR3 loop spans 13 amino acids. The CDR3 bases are TGTGCCAGCAGCTTAATCGCGAACAGCGAAGCTTTCTTT. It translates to CASSLIANSEAFF. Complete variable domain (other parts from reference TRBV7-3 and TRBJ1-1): GAGVSQTPSNKVTEKGKYVELRCDPISGHTALYWYRQSLGQGPEFLIYFQGTGAADDSGLPNDRFFAVRPEGSVSTLKIQRTERGDSAVYLCASSLIANSEAFFGQGTRLTVV.

CDR3 sequence reads: CSAPRGGELFF. The CDR3 nucleotides read TGCAGTGCCCCTAGGGGCGGGGAGCTGTTTTTT. V gene TRBV20-1 combines with J gene TRBJ2-2, with D possibly being TRBD1 (5 bases). Per the germline V gene, CDR1 is DFQATT and CDR2 is SNEGSKA (reference sequence). V lost 6 bases and J lost 7, with 9 bases in between. The CDR3 covers 11 residues.

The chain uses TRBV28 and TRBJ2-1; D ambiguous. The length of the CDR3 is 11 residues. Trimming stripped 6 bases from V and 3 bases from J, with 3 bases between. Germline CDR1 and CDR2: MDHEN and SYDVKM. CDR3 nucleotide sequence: TGTGCCAGCAGGGACTACAATGAGCAGTTCTTC. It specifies CASRDYNEQFF. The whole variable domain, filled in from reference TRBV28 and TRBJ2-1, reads DVKVTQSSRYLVKRTGEKVFLECVQDMDHENMFWYRQDPGLGLRLIYFSYDVKMKEKGDIPEGYSVSREKKERFSLILESASTNQTSMYLCASRDYNEQFFGPGTRLTVL.

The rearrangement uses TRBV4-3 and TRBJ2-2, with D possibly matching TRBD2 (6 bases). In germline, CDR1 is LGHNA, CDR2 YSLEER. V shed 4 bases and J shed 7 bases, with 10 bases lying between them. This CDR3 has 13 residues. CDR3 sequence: CASSPGRGGELFF. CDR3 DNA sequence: TGCGCCAGCAGCCCGGGGCGGGGCGGGGAGCTGTTTTTT.

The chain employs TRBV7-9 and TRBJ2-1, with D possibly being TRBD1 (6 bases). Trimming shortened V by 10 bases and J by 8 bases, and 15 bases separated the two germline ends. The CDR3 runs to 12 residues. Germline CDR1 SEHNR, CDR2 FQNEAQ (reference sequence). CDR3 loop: CATSQGSDEQFF. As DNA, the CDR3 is TGTGCCACTTCCCAGGGGAGCGATGAGCAGTTCTTC.

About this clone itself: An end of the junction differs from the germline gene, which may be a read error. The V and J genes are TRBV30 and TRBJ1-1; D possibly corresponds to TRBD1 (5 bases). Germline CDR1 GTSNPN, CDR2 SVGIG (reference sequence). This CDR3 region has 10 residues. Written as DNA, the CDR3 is TGCTCCCTGGGGCCCACTGAAGCTTTCTTT. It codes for CSLGPTEAFF.

The CDR3, as DNA: TGTGCCAGCAGCTTAGCTGCGGGGGGTACGCAGTATTTT. Translating it yields CASSLAAGGTQYF. V gene TRBV7-2 combines with J gene TRBJ2-3, with 8 nucleotides matching TRBD2. Germline V gene lookup returns CDR1 SGHTA and CDR2 FQGNSA. The length of the CDR3 is 13 residues. V gave up 0 bases and J gave up 8 bases; unmatched junction bases: 1.

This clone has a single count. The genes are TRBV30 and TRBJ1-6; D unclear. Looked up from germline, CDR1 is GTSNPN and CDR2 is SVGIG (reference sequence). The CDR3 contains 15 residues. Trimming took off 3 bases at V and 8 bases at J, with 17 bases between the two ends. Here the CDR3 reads CAWRGTGFGYSPLHF. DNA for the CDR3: TGTGCCTGGAGAGGTACGGGCTTCGGTTATTCACCCCTCCACTTT. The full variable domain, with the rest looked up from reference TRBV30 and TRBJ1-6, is SQTIHQWPATLVQPVGSPLSLECTVEGTSNPNLYWYRQAAGRGLQLLFYSVGIGQISSEVPQNLSASRPQDRQFILSSKKLLLSDSGFYLCAWRGTGFGYSPLHFGNGTRLTVT.